These T cell receptor beta chains were read from a single sample in a study of T cell changes during pregnancy in multiple sclerosis. Libraries were prepared by immunoSEQ multiplex PCR; TCRdb keeps only in-frame clonotypes and omits some of them. The sample includes tens of thousands of clones, around 94% of them seen just once. The sample here was CD4+ T cells from peripheral blood mononuclear cells, taken in the second trimester of pregnancy. The receptors here all came from a female donor with multiple sclerosis, enrolled in a pregnancy study. CDR3s include the opening cysteine and the closing phenylalanine or tryptophan. Each record gives: CDR3 DNA, CDR3 protein, J gene, clone size, V gene, D gene. A D gene is named only where the DNA matches it firmly. The listing skips clone size in some rows; elsewhere it reads once, few, many or a size class.

DNA: TGTGCCAGCAGCCGTAGCGGACCCTCCTACAATGAGCAGTTCTTC; CDR3: CASSRSGPSYNEQFF; J: TRBJ2-1; size: NA; V: TRBV6-5; D: NA
DNA: TGTGCCAGTAGTATCGGCGTCAGGACCTACGAGCAGTACTTC; CDR3: CASSIGVRTYEQYF; J: TRBJ2-7; size: once; V: TRBV19; D: NA
DNA: TGTGCCTGGAGTTACCGGGACAGGGTGGATCAGCCCCAGCATTTT; CDR3: CAWSYRDRVDQPQHF; J: TRBJ1-5; size: once; V: TRBV30; D: TRBD1
DNA: TGTGCCAGCAGCCCCCGGACAGGGGATTCACCCCTCCACTTT; CDR3: CASSPRTGDSPLHF; J: TRBJ1-6; size: NA; V: TRBV9; D: TRBD1
DNA: TGTGCCCGTAACCCTGACAGGGACCCTAACTATGGCTACACCTTC; CDR3: CARNPDRDPNYGYTF; J: TRBJ1-2; size: NA; V: TRBV30; D: TRBD1
DNA: TGTGCCAGCAGCTTGCAGGCGGGTAGCAATCAGCCCCAGCATTTT; CDR3: CASSLQAGSNQPQHF; J: TRBJ1-5; size: NA; V: TRBV5-5; D: NA
DNA: TGCGCCAGCAGCTCAGGGAGACTAGCGGGGGGACAAGAGACCCAGTACTTC; CDR3: CASSSGRLAGGQETQYF; J: TRBJ2-5; size: NA; V: TRBV5-1; D: TRBD2
DNA: TGTGCCAGCAGTGAAACAGGGGGCTTTGATGGCTACACCTTC; CDR3: CASSETGGFDGYTF; J: TRBJ1-2; size: NA; V: TRBV25-1; D: TRBD1
DNA: TGTGCCAGCAGTGGCAGGGACGAGCAGTACTTC; CDR3: CASSGRDEQYF; J: TRBJ2-7; size: NA; V: TRBV6-1; D: NA
DNA: TGTGCCAGTAGTTTCACAGTAAACTCCTACGAGCAGTACTTC; CDR3: CASSFTVNSYEQYF; J: TRBJ2-7; size: NA; V: TRBV19; D: NA
DNA: TGTGCCAGCAGCCCAGGGTACGGGCTGGGCGGCTACACCTTC; CDR3: CASSPGYGLGGYTF; J: TRBJ1-2; size: NA; V: TRBV14; D: NA
DNA: TGTGCCAGCAGCTCTGCAGGGCTTAATTCACCCCTCCACTTT; CDR3: CASSSAGLNSPLHF; J: TRBJ1-6; size: NA; V: TRBV7-3; D: NA
DNA: TGTGCCAGCATCACAGTCTATGGCTACACCTTC; CDR3: CASITVYGYTF; J: TRBJ1-2; size: NA; V: TRBV25-1; D: NA
DNA: TGTGCCAGCAGCGTATCGGGGTCGTCCCACGAGCAGTACTTC; CDR3: CASSVSGSSHEQYF; J: TRBJ2-7; size: once; V: TRBV9; D: NA
DNA: TGTGCCAGCAGTTATAAACACGCGGACACTTCCTACGAGCAGTACTTC; CDR3: CASSYKHADTSYEQYF; J: TRBJ2-7; size: few; V: TRBV6-6; D: NA
DNA: TGTGCCAGCAGCTTAGGCCGGGAGGCTCGGGGCTACACCTTC; CDR3: CASSLGREARGYTF; J: TRBJ1-2; size: NA; V: TRBV7-2; D: NA
DNA: TGTGCCAGCAGCCCCTCGAGCCACCACGAGCAGTACTTC; CDR3: CASSPSSHHEQYF; J: TRBJ2-7; size: NA; V: TRBV7-2; D: NA
DNA: TGTGCCACCAGCAGCATGAGCAATCAGCCCCAGCATTTT; CDR3: CATSSMSNQPQHF; J: TRBJ1-5; size: NA; V: TRBV15; D: NA
DNA: TGTGCCTGGAGTGCGTCTAGCGGGCAAAGCTACAATGAGCAGTTCTTC; CDR3: CAWSASSGQSYNEQFF; J: TRBJ2-1; size: NA; V: TRBV30; D: TRBD2
DNA: TGTGCCAGCAGCGCGGGAGGGACCGATAGCAATCAGCCCCAGCATTTT; CDR3: CASSAGGTDSNQPQHF; J: TRBJ1-5; size: NA; V: TRBV6-6; D: NA
DNA: TGTGCCAGCAGCCAAGTAGGACTAGCGGGGGCACACGAGCAGTACTTC; CDR3: CASSQVGLAGAHEQYF; J: TRBJ2-7; size: NA; V: TRBV4-2; D: TRBD2
DNA: TGCGCCAGCAGCTTTCAGACAGGCTCCTATAATTCACCCCTCCACTTT; CDR3: CASSFQTGSYNSPLHF; J: TRBJ1-6; size: NA; V: TRBV5-1; D: NA
DNA: TGTGCCAGCAGCGTAGTGGGCGGGGTAAACACCGGGGAGCTGTTTTTT; CDR3: CASSVVGGVNTGELFF; J: TRBJ2-2; size: NA; V: TRBV9; D: NA
DNA: TGCGCCAGCAGCTTGGCCATGTCTGCGGGGGCCTTCACAGATACGCAGTATTTT; CDR3: CASSLAMSAGAFTDTQYF; J: TRBJ2-3; size: NA; V: TRBV5-1; D: NA
DNA: TGTGCCAGCAGCTTGGAGTTCTCCTACGAGCAGTACTTC; CDR3: CASSLEFSYEQYF; J: TRBJ2-7; size: NA; V: TRBV11-1; D: NA
DNA: TGTGCCAGCAGTAGGACTAGCGGGGGGCAGTATTTT; CDR3: CASSRTSGGQYF; J: TRBJ2-3; size: NA; V: TRBV6-6; D: TRBD2
DNA: TGTGCCAGCAGTTTAGATCGGTCTCCTTTGAACACTGAAGCTTTCTTT; CDR3: CASSLDRSPLNTEAFF; J: TRBJ1-1; size: NA; V: TRBV27; D: NA
DNA: TGTGCCAGCAGCGTAGGAGCAGGGGGTTATGGCTACACCTTC; CDR3: CASSVGAGGYGYTF; J: TRBJ1-2; size: NA; V: TRBV9; D: TRBD1
DNA: TGTGCTAGTGGTTTGGTAATGGGGGGCCAAGAGACCCAGTACTTC; CDR3: CASGLVMGGQETQYF; J: TRBJ2-5; size: NA; V: TRBV12-5; D: NA
DNA: TGTGCCAGCAGTGAGGACCTGGGGGCTGGCTACACCTTC; CDR3: CASSEDLGAGYTF; J: TRBJ1-2; size: NA; V: TRBV25-1; D: NA
DNA: TGTGCCAGCAGCGCCCGACCGGACAGGGGTAATGAAAAACTGTTTTTT; CDR3: CASSARPDRGNEKLFF; J: TRBJ1-4; size: NA; V: TRBV9; D: TRBD1
DNA: TGTGCCAGCAGCGCGGACACCAGATATGGCTACACCTTC; CDR3: CASSADTRYGYTF; J: TRBJ1-2; size: NA; V: TRBV6-5; D: NA
DNA: TGTGCCAGTATTAGCGGGGACACCACAGATACGCAGTATTTT; CDR3: CASISGDTTDTQYF; J: TRBJ2-3; size: NA; V: TRBV19; D: TRBD2
DNA: TGTGCCAGTAGTCCTCTCGGCGGAAAGCGGGGGTCAGAGACCCAGTACTTC; CDR3: CASSPLGGKRGSETQYF; J: TRBJ2-5; size: NA; V: TRBV19; D: TRBD2
DNA: TGTGCCGGGAATCTAGCGGGGGCCCTCCAAGAGACCCAGTACTTC; CDR3: CAGNLAGALQETQYF; J: TRBJ2-5; size: NA; V: TRBV30; D: TRBD2